A selection of T cell receptor beta chains follows, all from one sample in a study of blood T cell repertoires in COVID-19. The table came from immunoSEQ multiplex PCR; TCRdb's copy has only in-frame clones and leaves some out. This sample has more than 200,000 clones; roughly 82% occur once, and the top ten carry under 1.5%. Input material: peripheral blood. The receptor source for this set is a woman aged 40-49 years who had recovered from COVID-19. CDR3s include the opening cysteine and the closing phenylalanine or tryptophan. A D gene is named only where the DNA matches it firmly. Size tells how often a clone was seen (once, few, many) or the class of an expanded clone, and some rows leave it out.

len	d_gene	j_gene	abundance	v_gene	CDR3aa	CDR3nt
16	.	TRBJ1-2	.	TRBV6-5	CASSYFTDRPFYGYTF	TGTGCCAGCAGTTATTTTACCGACAGGCCATTCTATGGCTACACCTTC
13	.	TRBJ2-3	.	TRBV7-6	CASSMDSHYTQYF	TGTGCCAGCAGCATGGACAGCCACTATACGCAGTATTTT
14	.	TRBJ1-2	.	TRBV11-2	CASSLDPDSYGYTF	TGTGCCAGCAGCTTAGACCCGGACAGCTATGGCTACACCTTC
12	TRBD1	TRBJ1-2	.	TRBV12-3/TRBV12-4	CASTLEGQGYTF	TGTGCCAGCACCCTGGAGGGACAGGGCTACACCTTC
14	.	TRBJ2-7	.	TRBV6-6	CASSFYRESYEQYF	TGTGCCAGCAGTTTTTACAGGGAATCCTACGAGCAGTACTTC
15	.	TRBJ1-5	.	TRBV3-1/TRBV3-2	CASSQARAGNQPQHF	TGTGCCAGCAGCCAAGCCAGGGCCGGCAATCAGCCCCAGCATTTT
15	.	TRBJ2-7	.	TRBV4-3	CASSQDLTGPREQYF	TGCGCCAGCAGCCAAGATCTAACAGGCCCTCGCGAGCAGTACTTC
16	TRBD2	TRBJ2-1	.	TRBV5-1	CASSTSLAEGYNEQFF	TGCGCCAGCAGCACTTCACTAGCGGAAGGCTACAATGAGCAGTTCTTC
19	TRBD1	TRBJ2-1	.	TRBV24-1	CATSDFLPGQGARLNEQFF	TGTGCCACCAGTGATTTTCTCCCGGGACAGGGGGCGAGGTTAAATGAGCAGTTCTTC
17	TRBD2	TRBJ2-3	.	TRBV18	CASSIAGGPLSTDTQYF	TGTGCCAGCTCAATAGCGGGGGGGCCGCTTAGCACAGATACGCAGTATTTT
13	.	TRBJ1-4	.	TRBV2	CASSAGNTEKLFF	TGTGCCAGCAGTGCCGGGAACACTGAAAAACTGTTTTTT
15	TRBD2	TRBJ2-2	.	TRBV28	CASTLGLAGSGELFF	TGTGCCAGCACCCTGGGACTAGCGGGGTCCGGGGAGCTGTTTTTT
14	.	TRBJ1-1	.	TRBV19	CASSNLLLNTEAFF	TGTGCCAGTAGTAACCTCTTACTAAACACTGAAGCTTTCTTT
13	.	TRBJ1-6	.	TRBV7-3	CASSSGRDSPLHF	TGTGCCAGCAGCTCCGGGAGAGATTCACCCCTCCACTTT
14	.	TRBJ1-1	few	TRBV6-5	CASSYSRRPGKAFF	TGTGCCAGCAGTTACTCGAGACGTCCAGGGAAAGCTTTCTTT
17	TRBD2	TRBJ2-1	.	TRBV4-3	CASSQEGGAGGYNEQFF	TGCGCCAGCAGCCAAGAAGGCGGTGCGGGGGGCTACAATGAGCAGTTCTTC
13	.	TRBJ1-1	once	TRBV7-9	CASTQGRGPEAFF	TGTGCCAGCACCCAAGGGAGAGGGCCTGAAGCTTTCTTT
15	TRBD1	TRBJ1-2	.	TRBV6-5	CASTPTYSGQRVYTF	TGTGCCAGCACTCCCACGTATTCGGGACAGCGGGTCTACACCTTC
14	TRBD2	TRBJ2-1	.	TRBV11-3	CASSSLRTSIEQFF	TGTGCCAGCAGCTCCCTCCGGACTAGCATTGAGCAGTTCTTC
13	.	TRBJ1-1	.	TRBV11-2	CASSAHRDTEAFF	TGTGCCAGCAGCGCACACAGGGACACTGAAGCTTTCTTT
17	.	TRBJ1-3	.	TRBV7-2	CASSPITGSNSGNTIYF	TGTGCCAGCAGCCCGATCACAGGCTCTAACTCTGGAAACACCATATATTTT
13	.	TRBJ2-5	.	TRBV6-5	CASRDSLQETQYF	TGTGCCAGCAGGGACTCCTTACAAGAGACCCAGTACTTC
15	TRBD1	TRBJ1-4	.	TRBV9	CASSERQGVNEKLFF	TGTGCCAGCAGCGAGAGACAGGGGGTAAATGAAAAACTGTTTTTT
15	.	TRBJ1-1	.	TRBV28	CASSLRGVSFPEAFF	TGTGCCAGCAGTTTAAGGGGTGTGAGCTTCCCTGAAGCTTTCTTT
14	TRBD1	TRBJ2-7	.	TRBV6-5	CASRSNRGPYEQYF	TGTGCCAGCAGGAGTAACAGGGGGCCCTACGAGCAGTACTTC
14	.	TRBJ1-2	.	TRBV12-1	CASLYQCLSYGYTF	.
15	TRBD2	TRBJ2-5	.	TRBV5-1	CASTGTSGWGETQYF	TGCGCCAGCACCGGGACTAGCGGCTGGGGGGAGACCCAGTACTTC
16	.	TRBJ1-5	.	TRBV19	CASSISTGASNQPQHF	TGTGCCAGTAGTATCTCGACCGGAGCTAGCAATCAGCCCCAGCATTTT
16	TRBD1	TRBJ2-3	.	TRBV27	CASSLTGTGLTDTQYF	TGTGCCAGCAGTTTAACCGGGACAGGGCTCACAGATACGCAGTATTTT
16	TRBD1	TRBJ1-6	.	TRBV4-3	CASSLQTGGNNSPLHF	TGCGCCAGCAGCCTTCAGACAGGGGGCAATAATTCACCCCTCCACTTT
13	TRBD1	TRBJ2-3	.	TRBV27	CASRTGGTDTQYF	TGTGCCAGCAGAACAGGGGGAACGGATACGCAGTATTTT
13	.	TRBJ2-7	.	TRBV4-3	CASSQDRAYEQYF	TGCGCCAGCAGCCAAGACAGGGCCTACGAGCAGTACTTC
13	.	TRBJ1-2	few	TRBV7-8	CASSLDKNYGYTF	TGTGCCAGCAGCTTAGACAAGAACTATGGCTACACCTTC
17	TRBD1	TRBJ1-5	.	TRBV5-8	CASSSLPGTDTNQPQHF	TGTGCCAGCAGCTCCTTACCAGGGACAGACACCAATCAGCCCCAGCATTTT
12	.	TRBJ2-7	.	TRBV6-5	CAGRREGYEQYF	TGTGCGGGGAGGAGAGAGGGCTACGAGCAGTACTTC
13	.	TRBJ1-2	.	TRBV12-3/TRBV12-4	CASSPRQAAGYTF	TGTGCCAGCAGCCCCAGACAGGCGGCAGGCTACACCTTC
14	TRBD1	TRBJ1-4	.	TRBV30	CAWSRSDRGEKLFF	TGTGCCTGGAGCCGCTCAGACAGGGGTGAAAAACTGTTTTTT
16	TRBD2	TRBJ2-5	.	TRBV6-5	CASSSPRLAGEETQYF	TGTGCCAGCAGTTCCCCTCGACTAGCGGGGGAAGAGACCCAGTACTTC
16	TRBD1	TRBJ2-3	.	TRBV19	CASSTMGGTGAYTQYF	TGTGCCAGTAGTACGATGGGGGGGACAGGGGCATATACGCAGTATTTT
16	.	TRBJ2-5	.	TRBV5-1	CASTTAQAGARETQYF	TGCGCCAGCACCACCGCCCAAGCAGGGGCCAGGGAGACCCAGTACTTC
14	.	TRBJ1-2	.	TRBV19	CASRQATNPYGYTF	TGTGCCAGTCGCCAGGCTACAAACCCCTATGGCTACACCTTC
16	TRBD1	TRBJ1-5	.	TRBV19	CASSYDRAGGNQPQHF	TGTGCCAGTAGTTACGACAGGGCGGGCGGCAATCAGCCCCAGCATTTT
18	.	TRBJ2-1	.	TRBV4-1	CASSQDLGGPTSYNEQFF	TGCGCCAGCAGCCAAGATTTGGGGGGGCCTACCTCCTACAATGAGCAGTTCTTC
16	.	TRBJ2-3	.	TRBV7-9	CASSLAGGSNTDTQYF	TGTGCCAGCAGCTTAGCAGGCGGGTCCAACACAGATACGCAGTATTTT
13	.	TRBJ1-3	.	TRBV30	CAWSGGLGNTIYF	TGTGCCTGGAGTGGGGGGCTCGGAAACACCATATATTTT
13	.	TRBJ1-1	.	TRBV6-5	CASSTGHNTEAFF	TGTGCCAGCAGTACAGGCCATAACACTGAAGCTTTCTTT
12	.	TRBJ2-7	.	TRBV6-5	CASSDTEYEQYF	TGTGCCAGCAGCGATACAGAATACGAGCAGTACTTC
14	TRBD1	TRBJ1-6	once	TRBV5-8	CASSLVGGRSPLHF	TGTGCCAGCAGCTTGGTAGGGGGCAGGTCACCCCTCCACTTT
13	TRBD2	TRBJ2-1	.	TRBV5-1	CASSLASGERRFF	TGCGCCAGCAGCTTGGCTAGCGGGGAACGGCGGTTCTTC
15	TRBD2	TRBJ2-5	.	TRBV7-2	CASTYWRGDQETQYF	TGTGCCAGCACCTATTGGCGGGGGGATCAAGAGACCCAGTACTTC
15	TRBD2	TRBJ2-1	.	TRBV6-5	CASDQLAGGNYEQFF	TGTGCCAGCGACCAACTAGCGGGGGGTAATTATGAGCAGTTCTTC